This is a list of T cell receptor beta chains from one sample in a study of blood T cells in healthy people across ages. Via MiXCR, TCRdb re-called the 5' RACE reads, giving one row per CDR3 protein. This sample yields hundreds of thousands of distinct CDR3 sequences, of which under 45% are seen a single time; roughly 19% belongs to the top ten. Sequenced: blood. The origin of the receptors is a man aged 60 to 75 in good health. The CDR3 runs from the conserved cysteine through the conserved F or W. D genes are given only for firm matches. Clone size appears in some rows only: once, few, many, or a class for an expanded clone.

cdr3_aa	cdr3_nt	j_call	d_call	v_call	clone_size
CSAVVGQGYNEQFF	TGCAGTGCAGTGGTCGGCCAAGGGTACAATGAGCAGTTCTTC	TRBJ2-1	-	TRBV20-1	few
CSARDPGTKGREEKLFF	TGCAGTGCTAGAGATCCCGGTACCAAGGGAAGGGAAGAAAAACTGTTTTTT	TRBJ1-4	-	TRBV20-1	few
CASSLAGTSYNEQYF	TGCGCCAGCAGCCTCGCTGGGACCTCCTACAATGAGCAGTACTTC	TRBJ2-7	-	TRBV4-1	-
CSVAPSGANVLTF	TGCAGCGTTGCTCCATCTGGGGCCAACGTCCTGACTTTC	TRBJ2-6	-	TRBV29-1	few
CASSHLKARDGYTF	TGCGCCAGCAGCCACTTAAAAGCACGGGATGGCTACACCTTC	TRBJ1-2	-	TRBV4-3	-
CASSESKGQVLSYEQYF	TGTGCCAGCAGTGAATCAAAAGGACAGGTCCTCTCCTACGAGCAGTACTTC	TRBJ2-7	TRBD1	TRBV6-1	-
CASSLRISYNEQFF	TGTGCCAGCAGCCTGAGGATTTCCTACAATGAGCAGTTCTTC	TRBJ2-1	-	TRBV12-3/TRBV12-4	few
CATRPTSVGGELFF	TGTGCCACCAGACCGACCTCGGTTGGCGGGGAGCTGTTTTTT	TRBJ2-2	-	TRBV24-1	-
CASSLRDRGAYEQYF	TGTGCCAGCAGCCTCCGGGACAGGGGCGCCTACGAGCAGTACTTC	TRBJ2-7	TRBD1	TRBV3-1	-
CSASRAASSYEQYF	TGCAGTGCTAGTAGGGCAGCCAGCTCCTACGAGCAGTACTTC	TRBJ2-7	-	TRBV20-1	few
CASRPGTAPYGYTF	TGTGCCAGCAGGCCCGGGACAGCACCTTATGGCTACACCTTC	TRBJ1-2	TRBD1	TRBV6-1	few
CATEVGTGSYGYTF	TGTGCCACCGAAGTCGGGACAGGTAGCTATGGCTACACCTTC	TRBJ1-2	TRBD1	TRBV7-2	few
CASSYRQNTGELFF	TGTGCCAGCAGCTACAGGCAGAACACCGGGGAGCTGTTTTTT	TRBJ2-2	-	TRBV7-2	few
CASSVGSLSNEQFF	TGTGCCAGCAGCGTAGGTAGCTTATCCAATGAGCAGTTCTTC	TRBJ2-1	-	TRBV7-6	once
CASSAGGHGNEQFF	TGTGCCAGCTCAGCGGGAGGGCATGGCAATGAGCAGTTCTTC	TRBJ2-1	TRBD2	TRBV9	-
CSAGRVSSYEQYF	TGCAGTGCTGGCCGGGTGAGCTCCTACGAGCAGTACTTC	TRBJ2-7	-	TRBV20-1	few
CASSEIAEQYF	TGTGCCAGCAGTGAAATAGCGGAGCAGTACTTC	TRBJ2-7	-	TRBV2	-
CASRGRGPEQYF	TGTGCCAGCAGGGGCAGGGGACCCGAGCAGTACTTC	TRBJ2-7	-	TRBV12-3/TRBV12-4	-
CASSQAFRAGELFF	TGCGCCAGCAGCCAAGCATTTAGAGCCGGGGAGCTGTTTTTT	TRBJ2-2	-	TRBV4-3	-
CASRTAGTDTQYF	TGTGCCAGCAGGACGGCTGGCACAGATACGCAGTATTTT	TRBJ2-3	-	TRBV3-1	-
CASSARTGSLGYTF	TGTGCCAGCAGCGCGAGGACAGGGAGTCTTGGCTACACCTTC	TRBJ1-2	TRBD1	TRBV13	-
CSARVGITYAQYF	TGCAGTGCTAGAGTAGGGATTACCTACGCGCAGTACTTC	TRBJ2-7	-	TRBV20-1	once
CASSNGLADSYNEQYF	TGTGCCAGCAGCAACGGACTAGCGGACTCCTACAATGAGCAGTACTTC	TRBJ2-7	TRBD2	TRBV4-2	few
CASSLGGGPHNEQFF	TGTGCCAGCAGTTTGGGTGGGGGGCCTCACAATGAGCAGTTCTTC	TRBJ2-1	-	TRBV28	-
CASSPSSGASNTGELFF	TGCGCCAGCAGCCCCTCGTCGGGGGCTTCGAACACCGGGGAGCTGTTTTTT	TRBJ2-2	-	TRBV5-1	once
CASSLGGTSLQQYF	TGTGCCAGCAGCTTAGGGGGGACTAGCTTACAGCAGTACTTC	TRBJ2-7	TRBD2	TRBV7-2	-